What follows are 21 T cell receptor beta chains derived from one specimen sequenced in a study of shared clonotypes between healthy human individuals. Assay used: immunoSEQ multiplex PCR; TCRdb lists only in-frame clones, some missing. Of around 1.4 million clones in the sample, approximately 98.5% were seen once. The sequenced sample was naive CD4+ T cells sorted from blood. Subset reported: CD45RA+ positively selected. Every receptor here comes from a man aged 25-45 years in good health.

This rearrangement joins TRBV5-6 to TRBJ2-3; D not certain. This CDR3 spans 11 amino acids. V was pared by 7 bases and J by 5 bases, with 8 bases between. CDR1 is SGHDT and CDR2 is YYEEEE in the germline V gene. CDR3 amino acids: CASGNLDTQYF. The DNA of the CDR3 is TGTGCCAGCGGAAACTTAGATACGCAGTATTTT.

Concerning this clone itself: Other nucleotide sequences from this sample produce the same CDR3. The CDR3 coding sequence is TGCGCCAGCAGCCCGGGACGGACAACTAATGAAAAACTGTTTTTT. Residues: CASSPGRTTNEKLFF. The chain joins TRBV5-1 to TRBJ1-4, with TRBD1 as a possible D gene (5 bases). Trimming left V 4 bases short and J 0 bases short, with 10 bases between. Germline assignment: CDR1 SGHRS and CDR2 YFSETQ. This CDR3 contains 15 residues.

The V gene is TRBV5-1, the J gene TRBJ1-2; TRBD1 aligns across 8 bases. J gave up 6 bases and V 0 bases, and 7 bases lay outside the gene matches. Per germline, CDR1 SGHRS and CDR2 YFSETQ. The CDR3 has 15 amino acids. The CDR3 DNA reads TGCGCCAGCAGCTTGGGGAAGGACAGGGTCGATGGCTACACCTTC. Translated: CASSLGKDRVDGYTF.

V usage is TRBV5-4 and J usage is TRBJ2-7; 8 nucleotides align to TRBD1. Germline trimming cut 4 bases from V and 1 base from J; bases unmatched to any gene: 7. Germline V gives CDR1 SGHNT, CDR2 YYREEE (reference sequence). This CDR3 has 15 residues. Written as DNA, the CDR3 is TGTGCCAGCAGCCGCTCCCAGGGGGCTTCCTACGAGCAGTACTTC. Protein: CASSRSQGASYEQYF. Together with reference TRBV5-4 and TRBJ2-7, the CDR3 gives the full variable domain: ETGVTQSPTHLIKTRGQQVTLRCSSQSGHNTVSWYQQALGQGPQFIFQYYREEENGRGNFPPRFSGLQFPNYSSELNVNALELDDSALYLCASSRSQGASYEQYFGPGTRLTVT.

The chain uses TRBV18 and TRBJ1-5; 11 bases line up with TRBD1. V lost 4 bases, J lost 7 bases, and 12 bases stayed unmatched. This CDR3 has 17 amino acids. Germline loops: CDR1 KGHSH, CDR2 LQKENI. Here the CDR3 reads CASSRDLDRGRGQPQHF. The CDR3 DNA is TGTGCCAGCTCACGGGACTTGGACAGGGGGCGCGGGCAGCCCCAGCATTTT.

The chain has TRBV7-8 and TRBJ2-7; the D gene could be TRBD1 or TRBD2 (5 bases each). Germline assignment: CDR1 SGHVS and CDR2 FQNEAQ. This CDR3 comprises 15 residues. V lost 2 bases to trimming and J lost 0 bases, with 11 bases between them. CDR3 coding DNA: TGTGCCAGCAGCTTACGTCGGGGCGGCTCCTACGAGCAGTACTTC. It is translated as CASSLRRGGSYEQYF.

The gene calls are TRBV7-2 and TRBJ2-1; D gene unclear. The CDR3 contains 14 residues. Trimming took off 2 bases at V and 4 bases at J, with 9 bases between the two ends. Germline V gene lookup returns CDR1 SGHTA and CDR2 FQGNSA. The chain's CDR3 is CASSLLVEYNEQFF. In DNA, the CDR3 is TGTGCCAGCAGCTTACTCGTAGAGTACAATGAGCAGTTCTTC.

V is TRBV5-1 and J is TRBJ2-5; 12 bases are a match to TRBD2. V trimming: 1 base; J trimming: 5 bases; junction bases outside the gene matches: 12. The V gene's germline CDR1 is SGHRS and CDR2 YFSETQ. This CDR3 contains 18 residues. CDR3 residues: CASSLRTSGIGLDETQYF. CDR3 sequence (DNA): TGCGCCAGCAGCTTGAGGACTAGCGGGATAGGATTGGACGAGACCCAGTACTTC. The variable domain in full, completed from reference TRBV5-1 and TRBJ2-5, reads KAGVTQTPRYLIKTRGQQVTLSCSPISGHRSVSWYQQTPGQGLQFLFEYFSETQRNKGNFPGRFSGRQFSNSRSEMNVSTLELGDSALYLCASSLRTSGIGLDETQYFGPGTRLLVL.

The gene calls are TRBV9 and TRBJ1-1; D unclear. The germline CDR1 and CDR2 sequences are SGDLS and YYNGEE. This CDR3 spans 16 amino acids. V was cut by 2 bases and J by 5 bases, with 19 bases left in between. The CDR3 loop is CASSVPPDSRQTEAFF. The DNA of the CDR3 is TGTGCCAGCAGCGTCCCCCCCGATTCGAGGCAGACTGAAGCTTTCTTT.

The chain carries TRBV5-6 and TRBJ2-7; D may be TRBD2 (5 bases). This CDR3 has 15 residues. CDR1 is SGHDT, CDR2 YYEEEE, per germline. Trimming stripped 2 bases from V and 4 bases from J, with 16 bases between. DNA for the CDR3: TGTGCCAGCAGCTTTTTTACTAGTTCCGTGTACGAGCAGTACTTC. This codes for CASSFFTSSVYEQYF.

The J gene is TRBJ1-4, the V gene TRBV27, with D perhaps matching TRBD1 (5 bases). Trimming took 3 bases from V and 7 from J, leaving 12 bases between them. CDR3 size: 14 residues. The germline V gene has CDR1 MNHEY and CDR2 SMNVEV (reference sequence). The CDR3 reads CASSFWGPPEKLFF. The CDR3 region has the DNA TGTGCCAGCAGTTTCTGGGGCCCGCCTGAAAAACTGTTTTTT.

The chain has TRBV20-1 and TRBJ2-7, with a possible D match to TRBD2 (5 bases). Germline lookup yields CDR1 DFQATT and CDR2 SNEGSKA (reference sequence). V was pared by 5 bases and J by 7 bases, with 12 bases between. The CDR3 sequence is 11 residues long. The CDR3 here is CSAYLRGEQYF. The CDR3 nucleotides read TGCAGTGCTTACCTTCGCGGGGAGCAGTACTTC.

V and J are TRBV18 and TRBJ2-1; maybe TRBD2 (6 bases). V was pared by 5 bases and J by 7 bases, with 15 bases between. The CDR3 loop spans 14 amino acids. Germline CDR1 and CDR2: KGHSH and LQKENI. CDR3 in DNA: TGTGCCAGCTCATATCGGGAGTGGGGGAATGAGCAGTTCTTC. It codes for CASSYREWGNEQFF.

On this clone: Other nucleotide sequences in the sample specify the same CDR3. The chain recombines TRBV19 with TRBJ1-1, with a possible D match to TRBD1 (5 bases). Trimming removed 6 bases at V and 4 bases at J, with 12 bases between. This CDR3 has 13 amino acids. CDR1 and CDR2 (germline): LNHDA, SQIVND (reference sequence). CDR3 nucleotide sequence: TGTGCCAGTAGCCAGGGAGTGGGCACTGAAGCTTTCTTT. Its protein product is CASSQGVGTEAFF.

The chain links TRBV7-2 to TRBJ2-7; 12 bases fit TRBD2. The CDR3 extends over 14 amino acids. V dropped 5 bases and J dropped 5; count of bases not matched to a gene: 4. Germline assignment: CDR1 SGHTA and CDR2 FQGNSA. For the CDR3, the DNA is TGTGCCAGCAGCCGGACTAGCGGGACCCACGAGCAGTACTTC. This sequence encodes CASSRTSGTHEQYF. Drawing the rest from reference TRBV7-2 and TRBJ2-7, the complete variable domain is GAGVSQSPSNKVTEKGKDVELRCDPISGHTALYWYRQSLGQGLEFLIYFQGNSAPDKSGLPSDRFSAERTGGSVSTLTIQRTQQEDSAVYLCASSRTSGTHEQYFGPGTRLTVT.

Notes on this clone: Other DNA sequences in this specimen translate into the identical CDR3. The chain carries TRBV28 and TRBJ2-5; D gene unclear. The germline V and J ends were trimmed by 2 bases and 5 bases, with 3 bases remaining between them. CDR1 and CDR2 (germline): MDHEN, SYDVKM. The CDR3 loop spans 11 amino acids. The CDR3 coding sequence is TGTGCCAGCAGTTTAAGGGAGACCCAGTACTTC. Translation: CASSLRETQYF.

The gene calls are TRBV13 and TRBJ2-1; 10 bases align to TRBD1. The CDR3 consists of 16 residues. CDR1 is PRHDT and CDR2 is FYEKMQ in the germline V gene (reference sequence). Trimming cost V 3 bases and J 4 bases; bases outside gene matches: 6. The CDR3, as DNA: TGTGCCAGCAGCTTTAGACCGGGACAGGGGTACAATGAGCAGTTCTTC. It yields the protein CASSFRPGQGYNEQFF.

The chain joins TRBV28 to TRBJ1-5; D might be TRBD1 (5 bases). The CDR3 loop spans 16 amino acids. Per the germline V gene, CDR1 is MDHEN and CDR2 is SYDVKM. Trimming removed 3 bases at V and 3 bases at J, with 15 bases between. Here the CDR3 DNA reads TGTGCCAGCAGTTTGCCAGGGACTGAATTCAATCAGCCCCAGCATTTT. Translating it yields CASSLPGTEFNQPQHF. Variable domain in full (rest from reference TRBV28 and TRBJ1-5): DVKVTQSSRYLVKRTGEKVFLECVQDMDHENMFWYRQDPGLGLRLIYFSYDVKMKEKGDIPEGYSVSREKKERFSLILESASTNQTSMYLCASSLPGTEFNQPQHFGDGTRLSIL.

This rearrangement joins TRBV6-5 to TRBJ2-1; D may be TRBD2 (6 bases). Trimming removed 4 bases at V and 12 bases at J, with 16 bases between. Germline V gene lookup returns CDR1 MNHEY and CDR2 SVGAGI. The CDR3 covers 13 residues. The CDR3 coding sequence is TGTGCCAGCAGTTCCTCGATAGCGGTAACGCAGTTCTTC. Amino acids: CASSSSIAVTQFF.

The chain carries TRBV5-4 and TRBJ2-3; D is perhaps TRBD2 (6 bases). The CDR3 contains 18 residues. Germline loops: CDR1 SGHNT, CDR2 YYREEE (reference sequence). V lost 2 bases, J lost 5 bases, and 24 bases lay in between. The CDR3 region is CASSLEQSGGVAIDTQYF. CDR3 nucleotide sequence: TGTGCCAGCAGCTTAGAACAATCGGGCGGGGTAGCAATAGATACGCAGTATTTT.

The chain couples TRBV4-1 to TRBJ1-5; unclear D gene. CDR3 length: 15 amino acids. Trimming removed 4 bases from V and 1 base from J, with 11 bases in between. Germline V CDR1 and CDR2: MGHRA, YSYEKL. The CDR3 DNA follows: TGCGCCAGCAGCCCGCCCCCGGGAAGCAATCAGCCCCAGCATTTT. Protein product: CASSPPPGSNQPQHF.